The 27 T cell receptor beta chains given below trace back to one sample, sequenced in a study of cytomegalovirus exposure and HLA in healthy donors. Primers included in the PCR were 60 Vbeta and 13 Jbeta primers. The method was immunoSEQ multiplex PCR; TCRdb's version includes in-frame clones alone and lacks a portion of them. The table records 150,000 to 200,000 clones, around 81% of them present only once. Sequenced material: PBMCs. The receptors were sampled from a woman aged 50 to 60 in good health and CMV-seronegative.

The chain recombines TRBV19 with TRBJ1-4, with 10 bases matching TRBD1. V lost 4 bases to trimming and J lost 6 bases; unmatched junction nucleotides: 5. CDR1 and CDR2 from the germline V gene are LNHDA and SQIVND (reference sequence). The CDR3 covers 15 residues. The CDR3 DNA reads TGTGCCAGTAGTAGGGACAGGGGTGTTGATGAAAAACTGTTTTTT. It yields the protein CASSRDRGVDEKLFF.

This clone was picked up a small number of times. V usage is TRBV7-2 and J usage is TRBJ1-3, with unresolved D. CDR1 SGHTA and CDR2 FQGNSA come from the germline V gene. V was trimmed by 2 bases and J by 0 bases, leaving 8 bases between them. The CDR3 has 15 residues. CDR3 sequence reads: CASSLFGVSGNTIYF. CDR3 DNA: TGTGCCAGCAGCTTATTCGGAGTCTCTGGAAACACCATATATTTT.

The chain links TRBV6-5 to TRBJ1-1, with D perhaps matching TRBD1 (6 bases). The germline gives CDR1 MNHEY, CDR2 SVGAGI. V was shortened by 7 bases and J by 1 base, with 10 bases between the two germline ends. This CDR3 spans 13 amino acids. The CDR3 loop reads CASTRGQNTEAFF. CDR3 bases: TGTGCCAGCACCCGGGGACAGAACACTGAAGCTTTCTTT.

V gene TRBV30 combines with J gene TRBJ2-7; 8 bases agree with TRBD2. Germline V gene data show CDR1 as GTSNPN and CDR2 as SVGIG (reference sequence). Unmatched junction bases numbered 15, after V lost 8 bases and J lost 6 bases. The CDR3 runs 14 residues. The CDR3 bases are TGTGCCCTGGACCGAGGTAGCGGGACGGCCGAGCAGTACTTC. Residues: CALDRGSGTAEQYF.

The chain's CDR3 is CASSLVGASGGISYNEQFF. CDR3 nucleotides: TGTGCCAGCAGCTTAGTAGGGGCTAGCGGGGGGATATCCTACAATGAGCAGTTCTTC. The chain uses TRBV7-9 and TRBJ2-1; 11 positions agree with TRBD2. V shed 1 base, J shed 1 base, and the junction held 9 bases outside the gene matches. This CDR3 has 19 residues. CDR1 and CDR2 (germline): SEHNR, FQNEAQ (reference sequence).

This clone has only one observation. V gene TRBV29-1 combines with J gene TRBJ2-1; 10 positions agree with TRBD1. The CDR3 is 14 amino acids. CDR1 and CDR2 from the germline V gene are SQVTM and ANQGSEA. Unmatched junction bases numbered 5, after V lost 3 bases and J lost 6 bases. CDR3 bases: TGCAGCGTTGATTGGACAGGGGGTCCCAATGAGCAGTTCTTC. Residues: CSVDWTGGPNEQFF.

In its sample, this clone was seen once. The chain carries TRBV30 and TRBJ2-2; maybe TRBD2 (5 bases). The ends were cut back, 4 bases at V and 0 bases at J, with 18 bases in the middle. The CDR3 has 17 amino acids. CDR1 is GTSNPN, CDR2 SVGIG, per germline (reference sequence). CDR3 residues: CAWTPRGFRSNTGELFF. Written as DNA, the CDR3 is TGTGCCTGGACCCCCCGCGGGTTTCGGTCGAACACCGGGGAGCTGTTTTTT.

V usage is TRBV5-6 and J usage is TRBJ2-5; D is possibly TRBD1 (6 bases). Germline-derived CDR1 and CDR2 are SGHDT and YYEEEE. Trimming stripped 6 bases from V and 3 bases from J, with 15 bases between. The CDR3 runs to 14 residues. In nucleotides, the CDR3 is TGTGCCAGCATGTCGATAGCAGGGGAAGAGACCCAGTACTTC. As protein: CASMSIAGEETQYF. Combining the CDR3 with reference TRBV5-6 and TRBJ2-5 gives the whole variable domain DAGVTQSPTHLIKTRGQQVTLRCSPKSGHDTVSWYQQALGQGPQFIFQYYEEEERQRGNFPDRFSGHQFPNYSSELNVNALLLGDSALYLCASMSIAGEETQYFGPGTRLLVL.

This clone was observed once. This chain's CDR3 is CASSEGGRSSYNEQFF. The CDR3 bases are TGTGCCAGCAGCGAAGGAGGCAGAAGCTCCTACAATGAGCAGTTCTTC. The chain is built from TRBV5-4 and TRBJ2-1; perhaps TRBD2 as D (5 bases). V shed 4 bases and J shed 0 bases, with 14 bases lying between them. Germline V CDR1 and CDR2: SGHNT, YYREEE (reference sequence). The CDR3 spans 16 residues. Full variable domain (missing parts from reference TRBV5-4 and TRBJ2-1): ETGVTQSPTHLIKTRGQQVTLRCSSQSGHNTVSWYQQALGQGPQFIFQYYREEENGRGNFPPRFSGLQFPNYSSELNVNALELDDSALYLCASSEGGRSSYNEQFFGPGTRLTVL.

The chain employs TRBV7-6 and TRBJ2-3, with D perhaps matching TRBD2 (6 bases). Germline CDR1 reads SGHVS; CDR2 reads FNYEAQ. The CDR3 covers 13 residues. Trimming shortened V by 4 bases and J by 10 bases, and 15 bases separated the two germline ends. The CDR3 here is CASSSRVLAPQYF. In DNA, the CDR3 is TGTGCCAGCAGCTCAAGGGTACTAGCTCCGCAGTATTTT.

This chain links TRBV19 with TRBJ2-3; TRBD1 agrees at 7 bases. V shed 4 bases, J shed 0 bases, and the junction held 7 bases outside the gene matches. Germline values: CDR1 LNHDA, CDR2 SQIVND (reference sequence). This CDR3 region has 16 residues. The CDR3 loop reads CASSTGTATSTDTQYF. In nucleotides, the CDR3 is TGTGCCAGTAGTACTGGGACAGCTACTAGCACAGATACGCAGTATTTT.

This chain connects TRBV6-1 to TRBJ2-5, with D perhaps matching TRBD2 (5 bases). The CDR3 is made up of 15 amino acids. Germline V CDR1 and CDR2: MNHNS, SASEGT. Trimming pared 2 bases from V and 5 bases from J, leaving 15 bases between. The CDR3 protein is CASSEQHSRRETQYF. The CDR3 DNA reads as TGTGCCAGCAGTGAACAGCACAGTAGGAGGGAGACCCAGTACTTC.

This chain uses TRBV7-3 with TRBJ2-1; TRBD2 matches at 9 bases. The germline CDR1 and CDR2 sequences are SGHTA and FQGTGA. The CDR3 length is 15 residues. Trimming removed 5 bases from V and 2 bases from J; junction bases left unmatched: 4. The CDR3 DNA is TGTGCCAGCAGCCCTAGCGGGGTAGCCTACAATGAGCAGTTCTTC. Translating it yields CASSPSGVAYNEQFF.

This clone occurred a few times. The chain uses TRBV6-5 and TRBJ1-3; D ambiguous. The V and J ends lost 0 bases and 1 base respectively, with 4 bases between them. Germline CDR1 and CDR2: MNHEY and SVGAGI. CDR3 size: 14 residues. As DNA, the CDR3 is TGTGCCAGCAGTTACTCGCAGTCTGGAAACACCATATATTTT. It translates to CASSYSQSGNTIYF.

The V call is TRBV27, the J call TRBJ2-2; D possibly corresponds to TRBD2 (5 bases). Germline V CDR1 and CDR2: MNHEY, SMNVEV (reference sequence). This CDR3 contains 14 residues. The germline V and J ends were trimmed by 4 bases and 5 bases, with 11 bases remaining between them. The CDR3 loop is CASSYSERTGELFF. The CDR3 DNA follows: TGTGCCAGCAGTTATAGCGAAAGAACCGGGGAGCTGTTTTTT.

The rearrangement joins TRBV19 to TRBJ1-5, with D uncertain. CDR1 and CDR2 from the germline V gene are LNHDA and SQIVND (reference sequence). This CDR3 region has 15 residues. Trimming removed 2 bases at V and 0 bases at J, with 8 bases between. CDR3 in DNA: TGTGCCAGTAGTATATTCAGGTCTAGCAATCAGCCCCAGCATTTT. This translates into CASSIFRSSNQPQHF.

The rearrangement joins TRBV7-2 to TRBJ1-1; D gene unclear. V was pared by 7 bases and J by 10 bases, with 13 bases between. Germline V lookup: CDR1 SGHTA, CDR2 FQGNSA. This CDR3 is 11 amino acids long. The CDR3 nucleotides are TGTGCCAGCACCGGTTCCGTTGGAGCTTTCTTT. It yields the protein CASTGSVGAFF. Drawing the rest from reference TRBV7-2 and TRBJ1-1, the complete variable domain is GAGVSQSPSNKVTEKGKDVELRCDPISGHTALYWYRQSLGQGLEFLIYFQGNSAPDKSGLPSDRFSAERTGGSVSTLTIQRTQQEDSAVYLCASTGSVGAFFGQGTRLTVV.

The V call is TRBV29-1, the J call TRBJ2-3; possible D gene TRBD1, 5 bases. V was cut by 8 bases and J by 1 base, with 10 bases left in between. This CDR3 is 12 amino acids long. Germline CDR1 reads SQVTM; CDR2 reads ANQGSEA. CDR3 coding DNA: TGCAGCTGCCGACAGCGCACAGATACGCAGTATTTT. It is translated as CSCRQRTDTQYF.

The CDR3 nucleotides are TGTGCCAGCAGTCGGGTAAGGACAGGGTTCATGAACACTGAAGCTTTCTTT. Protein sequence: CASSRVRTGFMNTEAFF. This chain uses TRBV28 with TRBJ1-1; 8 positions match TRBD1. The ends lost 5 bases at V and 0 bases at J; junction bases unmatched: 11. The CDR3 sequence is 17 residues long. The germline V gene encodes CDR1 MDHEN and CDR2 SYDVKM.

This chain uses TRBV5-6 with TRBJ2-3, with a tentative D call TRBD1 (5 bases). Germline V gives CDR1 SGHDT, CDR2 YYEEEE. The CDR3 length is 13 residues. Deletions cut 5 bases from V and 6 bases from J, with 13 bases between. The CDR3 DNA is TGTGCCAGCAGTTATGATCAGGGCGATACGCAGTATTTT. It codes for CASSYDQGDTQYF.

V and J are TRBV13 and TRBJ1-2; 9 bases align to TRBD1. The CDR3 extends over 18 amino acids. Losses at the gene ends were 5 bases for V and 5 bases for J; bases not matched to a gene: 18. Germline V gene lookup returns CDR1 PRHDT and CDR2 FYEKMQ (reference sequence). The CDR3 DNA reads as TGTGCCAGCAGCCAATCTGGGACAGGGAAGTTTGAAGGATATGGCTACACCTTC. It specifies CASSQSGTGKFEGYGYTF.

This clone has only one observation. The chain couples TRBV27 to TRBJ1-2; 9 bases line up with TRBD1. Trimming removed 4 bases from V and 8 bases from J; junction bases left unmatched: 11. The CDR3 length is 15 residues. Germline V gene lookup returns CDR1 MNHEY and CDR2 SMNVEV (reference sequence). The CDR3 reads CASSSREQGAKGYTF. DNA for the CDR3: TGTGCCAGCAGTTCCCGGGAACAGGGGGCGAAGGGCTACACCTTC.

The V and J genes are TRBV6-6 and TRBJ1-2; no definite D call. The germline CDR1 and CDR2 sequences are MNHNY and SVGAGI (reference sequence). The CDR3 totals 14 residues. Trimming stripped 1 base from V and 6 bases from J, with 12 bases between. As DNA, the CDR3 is TGTGCCAGCAGTTACTTCCCACAGACAAATGGCTACACCTTC. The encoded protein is CASSYFPQTNGYTF.

In DNA form, the CDR3 reads TGTGCCAGCAGCCCCGGACTGGGCAGCTCCTACGAGCAGTACTTC. Translation: CASSPGLGSSYEQYF. The V call is TRBV5-6, the J call TRBJ2-7; possibly TRBD2 for D (5 bases). Trimming cost V 4 bases and J 0 bases, with 14 bases left between them. This CDR3 spans 15 amino acids. The germline CDR1 and CDR2 sequences are SGHDT and YYEEEE.

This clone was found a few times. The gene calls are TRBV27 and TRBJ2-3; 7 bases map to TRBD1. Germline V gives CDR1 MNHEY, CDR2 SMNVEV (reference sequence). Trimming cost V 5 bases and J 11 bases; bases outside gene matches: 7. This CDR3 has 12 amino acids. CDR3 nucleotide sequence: TGTGCCAGCAGTCTCCGGACAGGACGGCAGTATTTT. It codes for CASSLRTGRQYF.

CDR3 bases: TGCGCCAGCAGCATGAGGGGGTCTCAAGAGACCCAGTACTTC. This gives the protein CASSMRGSQETQYF. V is TRBV5-1 and J is TRBJ2-5, with D perhaps TRBD1 (6 bases). The length of the CDR3 is 14 residues. V lost 4 bases and J 2 bases, leaving 12 bases between the germline ends. Per the germline V gene, CDR1 is SGHRS and CDR2 is YFSETQ.

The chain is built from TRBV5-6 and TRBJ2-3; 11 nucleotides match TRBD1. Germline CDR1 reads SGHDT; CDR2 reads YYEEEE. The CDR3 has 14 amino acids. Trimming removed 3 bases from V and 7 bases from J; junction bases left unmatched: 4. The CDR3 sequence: CASSSGTGGYTQYF. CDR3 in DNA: TGTGCCAGCAGCTCCGGGACAGGGGGATATACGCAGTATTTT.